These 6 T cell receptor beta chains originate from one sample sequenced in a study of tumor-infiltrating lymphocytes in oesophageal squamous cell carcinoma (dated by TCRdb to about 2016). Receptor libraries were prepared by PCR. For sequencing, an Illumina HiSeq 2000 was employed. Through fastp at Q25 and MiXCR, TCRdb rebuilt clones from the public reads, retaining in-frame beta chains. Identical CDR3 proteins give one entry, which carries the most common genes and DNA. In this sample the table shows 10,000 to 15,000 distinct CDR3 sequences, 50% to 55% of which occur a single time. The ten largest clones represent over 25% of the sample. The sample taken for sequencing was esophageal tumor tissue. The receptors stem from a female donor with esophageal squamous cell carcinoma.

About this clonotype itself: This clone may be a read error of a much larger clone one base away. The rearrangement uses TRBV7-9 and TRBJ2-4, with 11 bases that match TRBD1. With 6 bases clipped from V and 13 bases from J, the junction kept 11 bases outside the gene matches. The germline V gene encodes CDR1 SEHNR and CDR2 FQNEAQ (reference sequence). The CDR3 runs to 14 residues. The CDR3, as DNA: TGTGCCAGCAGAGGGACAGGGGGACTCGATGAGCAGTACTTC. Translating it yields CASRGTGGLDEQYF.

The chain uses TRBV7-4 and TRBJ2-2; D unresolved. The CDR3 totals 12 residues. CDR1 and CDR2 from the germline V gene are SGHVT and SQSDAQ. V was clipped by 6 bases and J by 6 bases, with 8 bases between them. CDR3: CASSRWAGELFF. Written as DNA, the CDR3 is TGTGCCAGCAGTCGTTGGGCCGGGGAGCTGTTTTTT.

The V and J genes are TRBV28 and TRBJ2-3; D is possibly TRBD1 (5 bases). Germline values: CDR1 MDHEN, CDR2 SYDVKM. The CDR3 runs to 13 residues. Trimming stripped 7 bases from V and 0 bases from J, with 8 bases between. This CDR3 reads CASIDSSTDTQYF. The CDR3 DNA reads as TGTGCCAGCATCGACAGTAGCACAGATACGCAGTATTTT.

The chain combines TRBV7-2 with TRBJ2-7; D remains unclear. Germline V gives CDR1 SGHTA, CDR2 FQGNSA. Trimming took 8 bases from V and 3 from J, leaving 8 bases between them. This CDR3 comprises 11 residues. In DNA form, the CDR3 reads TGTGCCAGCCGAGGCGGCTACGAGCAGTACTTC. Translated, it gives CASRGGYEQYF.

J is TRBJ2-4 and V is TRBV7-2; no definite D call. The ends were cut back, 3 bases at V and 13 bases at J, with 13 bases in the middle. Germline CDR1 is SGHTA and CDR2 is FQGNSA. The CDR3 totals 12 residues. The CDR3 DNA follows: TGTGCCAGCAGCTTCCTGAAAGATACGCAGTACTTC. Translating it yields CASSFLKDTQYF.

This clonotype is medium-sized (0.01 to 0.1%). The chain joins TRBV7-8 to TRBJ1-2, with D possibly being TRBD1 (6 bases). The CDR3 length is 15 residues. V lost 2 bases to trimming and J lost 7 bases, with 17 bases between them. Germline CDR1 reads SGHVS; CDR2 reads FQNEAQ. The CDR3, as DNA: TGTGCCAGCAGCTTAAGCACAGGGAGGAGTATTGGCTACACCTTC. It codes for CASSLSTGRSIGYTF.